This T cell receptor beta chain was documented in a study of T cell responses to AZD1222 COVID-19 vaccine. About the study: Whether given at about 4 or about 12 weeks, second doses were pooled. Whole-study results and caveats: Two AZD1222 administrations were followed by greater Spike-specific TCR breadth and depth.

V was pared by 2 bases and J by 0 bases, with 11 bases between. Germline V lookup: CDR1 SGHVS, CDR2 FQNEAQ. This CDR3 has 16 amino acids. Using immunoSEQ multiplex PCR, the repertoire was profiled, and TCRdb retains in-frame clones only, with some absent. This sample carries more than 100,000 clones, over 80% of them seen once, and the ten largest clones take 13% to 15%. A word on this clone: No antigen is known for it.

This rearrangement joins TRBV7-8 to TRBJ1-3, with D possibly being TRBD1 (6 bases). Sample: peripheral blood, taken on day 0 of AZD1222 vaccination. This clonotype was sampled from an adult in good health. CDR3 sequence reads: CASSLNRTVSGNTIYF. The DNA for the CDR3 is TGTGCCAGCAGCTTAAATCGGACAGTCTCTGGAAACACCATATATTTT.